This TCR beta chain was profiled in a study of T-cell memory formation after mild COVID-19. The ends were cut back, 6 bases at V and 2 bases at J, with 9 bases in the middle. The CDR3 runs 13 residues. Via MiXCR, TCRdb re-called the 5' RACE reads, giving one row per CDR3 protein. The sample holds 250,000 to 300,000 distinct CDR3 sequences; more than 15% are singletons and the top ten take more than 20%. Study observations and caveats: The study found contracting CD4+ clones mainly in CM and EM and contracting CD8+ clones in EMRA.

A word on this clonotype: Its antigen is unknown.

This clonotype was sampled from a man between 18 and 29 years old who had mild COVID-19 (a few samples of this study predate the infection). Cell type and time point are not known. The sequenced sample consisted of PBMCs or a T cell subset sorted from them (not recorded which). This rearrangement joins TRBV12-3 or TRBV12-4 to TRBJ2-3; D perhaps matches TRBD1 (5 bases). Here the CDR3 reads CASRPTATDTQYF. As DNA, the CDR3 is TGTGCCAGCAGACCGACAGCCACAGATACGCAGTATTTT.